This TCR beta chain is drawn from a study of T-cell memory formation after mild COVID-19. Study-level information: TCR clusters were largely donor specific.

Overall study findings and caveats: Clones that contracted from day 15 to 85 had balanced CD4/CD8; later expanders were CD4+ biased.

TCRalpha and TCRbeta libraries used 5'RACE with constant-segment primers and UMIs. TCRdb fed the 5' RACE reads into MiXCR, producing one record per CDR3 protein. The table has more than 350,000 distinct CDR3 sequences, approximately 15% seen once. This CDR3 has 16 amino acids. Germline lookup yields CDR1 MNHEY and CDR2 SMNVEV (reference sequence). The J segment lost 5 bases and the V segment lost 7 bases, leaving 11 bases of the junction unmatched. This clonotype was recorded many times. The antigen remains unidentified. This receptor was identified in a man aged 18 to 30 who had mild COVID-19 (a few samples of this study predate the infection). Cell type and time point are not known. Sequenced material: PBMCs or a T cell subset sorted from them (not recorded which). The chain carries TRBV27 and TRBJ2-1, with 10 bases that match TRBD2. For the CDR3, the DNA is TGTGCCAGCACCGACGCGGGGCTAGCGGGGGACAATGAGCAGTTCTTC. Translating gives CASTDAGLAGDNEQFF.